The rows below give T cell receptor beta chains drawn from one sample of a study of a mutant IDH1 vaccine in newly diagnosed glioma. Repertoires were generated with immunoSEQ multiplex PCR, while TCRdb's copy carries only in-frame clones and drops some. The sample lists roughly 38,000 clones; roughly 89% were seen once. This specimen consisted of PBMCs, obtained from a glioma patient treated with radiotherapy, temozolomide or both. These receptors were taken from a man in his late teens or twenties with glioma. CDR3s include the opening cysteine and the closing phenylalanine or tryptophan. The D gene is left open where the match is weak. A row's size may be missing; if present it is once, few, many or a size class.

CDR3 length	V gene	clone size	J gene	D gene	CDR3 protein	CDR3 DNA
12	TRBV9	NA	TRBJ1-1	NA	CASSVGALKLFF	TGTGCCAGCAGCGTAGGTGCCCTGAAGCTGTTCTTT
14	TRBV7-9	NA	TRBJ2-1	TRBD2	CASSRSGSTNEQFF	TGTGCCAGCAGCCGTAGCGGGAGCACCAATGAGCAGTTCTTC
14	TRBV4-1	NA	TRBJ1-1	NA	CASSRIHANTEAFF	TGCGCCAGCAGCCGCATTCATGCGAACACTGAAGCTTTCTTT
15	TRBV6-5	NA	TRBJ1-1	NA	CASSSQGIWNTEAFF	TGTGCCAGCAGTTCACAGGGAATTTGGAACACTGAAGCTTTCTTT
13	TRBV6-1	NA	TRBJ1-1	NA	CASSAIQASEAFF	TGTGCCAGCAGTGCTATACAGGCATCTGAAGCTTTCTTT
18	TRBV30	few	TRBJ2-1	TRBD2	CAWSVPRLAPRGGNEQFF	TGTGCCTGGAGTGTACCGCGACTAGCGCCTCGGGGTGGAAATGAGCAGTTCTTC
15	TRBV15	NA	TRBJ2-2	NA	CATSRGRLNTGELFF	TGTGCCACCAGCAGGGGACGGCTGAACACCGGGGAGCTGTTTTTT
13	TRBV4-1	NA	TRBJ1-1	NA	CASRAGIDTEAFF	TGCGCCAGCAGGGCAGGGATAGACACTGAAGCTTTCTTT
14	TRBV7-9	NA	TRBJ2-5	NA	CASSLGPGSETQYF	TGTGCCAGCAGCTTAGGGCCAGGGTCAGAGACCCAGTACTTC
15	TRBV7-9	NA	TRBJ1-6	TRBD1	CASSSGQGENSPLHF	TGTGCCAGCAGCTCTGGACAGGGGGAAAATTCACCCCTCCACTTT
15	TRBV28	once	TRBJ1-5	NA	CASSLLGGSNQPQHF	TGTGCCAGCAGTTTATTAGGAGGCAGCAATCAGCCCCAGCATTTT
14	TRBV11-2	NA	TRBJ2-1	NA	CASSFSVSHNEQFF	TGTGCCAGCAGCTTCTCAGTGTCCCACAATGAGCAGTTCTTC
15	TRBV29-1	NA	TRBJ2-3	TRBD2	CSVIRTSGGPDTQYF	TGCAGCGTTATAAGGACTAGCGGGGGCCCAGATACGCAGTATTTT
13	TRBV29-1	NA	TRBJ2-1	NA	CSVEKPVGREQFF	TGCAGCGTTGAAAAGCCGGTGGGGCGAGAGCAGTTCTTC
12	TRBV6-6	NA	TRBJ1-2	NA	CASTGPGYGYTF	TGTGCCAGCACTGGGCCGGGCTATGGCTACACCTTC
16	TRBV7-9	once	TRBJ2-7	NA	CASSFWGTLSLYEQYF	TGTGCCAGCAGCTTCTGGGGGACCCTTTCACTCTACGAGCAGTACTTC
16	TRBV5-1	NA	TRBJ2-7	TRBD1	CASSLARGTGRNEQYF	TGCGCCAGCAGCTTGGCTCGGGGGACAGGGAGAAACGAGCAGTACTTC
10	TRBV29-1	NA	TRBJ1-5	NA	CSVGDQPQHF	TGCAGCGTTGGAGACCAGCCCCAGCATTTT
16	TRBV23-1	NA	TRBJ2-7	NA	CANPLFGGLRSYEQYF	TGCGCCAACCCGCTTTTCGGCGGACTACGTTCCTACGAGCAGTACTTC
13	TRBV30	NA	TRBJ2-2	NA	CAWSPGNTGELFF	TGTGCCTGGAGTCCAGGGAACACCGGGGAGCTGTTTTTT
15	TRBV9	NA	TRBJ2-2	NA	CASSVVGGPTGELFF	TGTGCCAGCAGCGTAGTGGGGGGGCCCACCGGGGAGCTGTTTTTT
13	TRBV30	NA	TRBJ2-1	TRBD2	CAWRGLAYNEQFF	TGTGCCTGGAGGGGACTAGCGTACAATGAGCAGTTCTTC
14	TRBV5-4	NA	TRBJ1-1	NA	CASSLETLNTEAFF	TGTGCCAGCAGCTTGGAGACACTGAACACTGAAGCTTTCTTT
16	TRBV5-6	NA	TRBJ1-4	TRBD1	CASSAKTGATNEKLFF	TGTGCCAGCAGCGCCAAAACAGGGGCAACTAATGAAAAACTGTTTTTT
15	TRBV6-1	NA	TRBJ1-5	TRBD1	CASSLETGWNQPQHF	TGTGCCAGCAGCCTAGAGACAGGGTGGAATCAGCCCCAGCATTTT
13	TRBV2	NA	TRBJ1-1	NA	CASRGDLNTEAFF	TGTGCCAGCAGGGGAGATTTGAACACTGAAGCTTTCTTT
14	TRBV30	NA	TRBJ2-3	NA	CAWSDFPSTDTQYF	TGTGCCTGGAGCGACTTTCCTAGCACAGATACGCAGTATTTT
13	TRBV30	NA	TRBJ1-1	NA	CAWSDDMGTEAFF	TGTGCCTGGAGTGATGACATGGGGACTGAAGCTTTCTTT
14	TRBV5-4	NA	TRBJ2-5	NA	CASSLGQFQETQYF	TGTGCCAGCAGCTTGGGCCAGTTCCAAGAGACCCAGTACTTC
15	TRBV4-3	NA	TRBJ2-7	NA	CASSRGTANAYEQYF	TGCGCCAGCAGCCGAGGGACGGCGAACGCCTACGAGCAGTACTTC
17	TRBV28	NA	TRBJ1-1	NA	CASSPPGVLRVNTEAFF	TGTGCCAGCAGCCCGCCAGGGGTTTTAAGGGTGAACACTGAAGCTTTCTTT
15	TRBV2	NA	TRBJ2-1	NA	CASSDPSFGGNEQFF	TGTGCCAGCAGTGACCCGTCCTTCGGTGGCAATGAGCAGTTCTTC
17	TRBV5-6	NA	TRBJ1-4	NA	CASSLGHRSPTNEKLFF	TGTGCCAGCAGCTTGGGTCACAGGAGCCCAACTAATGAAAAACTGTTTTTT
15	TRBV5-6	NA	TRBJ2-2	NA	CASSLRPSGTGELFF	TGTGCCAGCAGCTTGCGGCCCAGCGGTACCGGGGAGCTGTTTTTT
14	TRBV5-4	NA	TRBJ1-2	NA	CASSPDGANYGYTF	TGTGCCAGCAGCCCGGATGGAGCTAACTATGGCTACACCTTC
15	TRBV6-1	NA	TRBJ1-1	NA	CASSETGFMNTEAFF	TGTGCCAGCAGTGAAACAGGGTTCATGAACACTGAAGCTTTCTTT
13	TRBV30	NA	TRBJ1-6	NA	CAWSVSHNSPLHF	TGTGCCTGGAGTGTATCCCATAATTCACCCCTCCACTTT
15	TRBV30	NA	TRBJ2-2	NA	CAWSGGLMNTGELFF	TGTGCCTGGAGCGGTGGGCTGATGAACACCGGGGAGCTGTTTTTT
14	TRBV4-1	NA	TRBJ1-1	NA	CASRGVLKNTEAFF	TGCGCCAGCCGTGGGGTGTTGAAGAACACTGAAGCTTTCTTT
14	TRBV2	NA	TRBJ1-6	TRBD1	CASSGDRGNSPLHF	TGTGCCAGCTCGGGGGACAGGGGAAATTCACCCCTCCACTTT
16	TRBV7-2	NA	TRBJ1-3	NA	CASSLVGVNSGNTIYF	TGTGCCAGCAGCTTAGTAGGAGTTAACTCTGGAAACACCATATATTTT
15	TRBV6-6	NA	TRBJ1-4	NA	CASGTHGGFDEKLFF	TGTGCCAGCGGTACCCACGGCGGATTTGATGAAAAACTGTTTTTT